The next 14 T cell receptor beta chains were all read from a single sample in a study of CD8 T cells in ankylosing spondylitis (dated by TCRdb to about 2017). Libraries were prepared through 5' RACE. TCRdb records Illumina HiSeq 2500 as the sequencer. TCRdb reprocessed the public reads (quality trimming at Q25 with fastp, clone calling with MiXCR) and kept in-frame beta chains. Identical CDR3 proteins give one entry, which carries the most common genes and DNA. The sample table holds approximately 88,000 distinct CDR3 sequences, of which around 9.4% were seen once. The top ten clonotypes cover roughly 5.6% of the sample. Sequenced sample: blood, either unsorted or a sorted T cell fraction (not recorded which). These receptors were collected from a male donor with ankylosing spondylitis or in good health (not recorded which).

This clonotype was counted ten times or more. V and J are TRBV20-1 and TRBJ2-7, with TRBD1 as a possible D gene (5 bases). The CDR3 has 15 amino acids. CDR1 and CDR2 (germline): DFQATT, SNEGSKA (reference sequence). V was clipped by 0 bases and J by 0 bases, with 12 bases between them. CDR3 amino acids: CSARDPETASYEQYF. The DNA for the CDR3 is TGCAGTGCTAGAGATCCGGAGACAGCCTCCTACGAGCAGTACTTC.

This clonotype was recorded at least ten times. The CDR3 nucleotides read TGTGCCAGCAGTTCCCCCCGGGGGCGCTCCTACGAGCAGTACTTC. It codes for CASSSPRGRSYEQYF. The gene calls are TRBV6-5 and TRBJ2-7, with D tentatively TRBD1 or TRBD2 (6 bases each). Trimming took 4 bases from V and 0 from J, leaving 13 bases between them. Germline CDR1 reads MNHEY; CDR2 reads SVGAGI. CDR3 length equals 15 residues.

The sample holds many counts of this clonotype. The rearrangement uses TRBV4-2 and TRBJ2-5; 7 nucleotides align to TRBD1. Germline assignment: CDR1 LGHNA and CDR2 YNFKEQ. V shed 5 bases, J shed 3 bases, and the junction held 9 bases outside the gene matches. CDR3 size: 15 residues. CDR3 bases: TGTGCCAGCAGCGGACGACAGGGTTTTAAAGAGACCCAGTACTTC. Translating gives CASSGRQGFKETQYF.

The CDR3 loop is CASSQMTGGSYNSPLHF. For the CDR3, the DNA is TGTGCCAGCAGTCAAATGACGGGGGGATCCTATAATTCACCCCTCCACTTT. This chain connects TRBV12-3 or TRBV12-4 to TRBJ1-6; D is possibly TRBD1 (5 bases). The CDR3 spans 17 residues. The germline V and J ends were trimmed by 5 bases and 1 base, with 15 bases remaining between them.

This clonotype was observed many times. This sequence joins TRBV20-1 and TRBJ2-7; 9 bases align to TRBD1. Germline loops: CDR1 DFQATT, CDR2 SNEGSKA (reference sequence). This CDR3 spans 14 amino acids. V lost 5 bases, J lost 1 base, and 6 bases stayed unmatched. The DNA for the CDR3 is TGCAGTGCTTACGGGACAGGGACGTCCTACGAGCAGTACTTC. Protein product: CSAYGTGTSYEQYF.

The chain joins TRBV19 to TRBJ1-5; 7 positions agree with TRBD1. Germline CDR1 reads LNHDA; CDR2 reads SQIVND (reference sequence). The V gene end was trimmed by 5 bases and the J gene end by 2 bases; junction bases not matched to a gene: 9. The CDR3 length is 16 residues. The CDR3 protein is CASSARDSRGNQPQHF. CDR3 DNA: TGTGCCAGTAGTGCTCGGGACAGCCGCGGCAATCAGCCCCAGCATTTT.

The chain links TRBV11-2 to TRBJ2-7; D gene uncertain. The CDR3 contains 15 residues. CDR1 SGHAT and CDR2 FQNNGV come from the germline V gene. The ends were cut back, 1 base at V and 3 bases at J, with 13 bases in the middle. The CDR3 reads CASSLVASRGYEQYF. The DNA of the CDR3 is TGTGCCAGCAGCTTAGTTGCCTCAAGAGGCTACGAGCAGTACTTC.

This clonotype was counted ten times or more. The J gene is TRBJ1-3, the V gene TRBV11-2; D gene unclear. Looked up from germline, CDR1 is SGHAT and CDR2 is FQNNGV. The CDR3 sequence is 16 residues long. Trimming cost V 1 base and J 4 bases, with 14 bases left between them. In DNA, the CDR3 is TGTGCCAGCAGCTTAGGTGTGCGGGCCAGAGGAAACACCATATATTTT. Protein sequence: CASSLGVRARGNTIYF.

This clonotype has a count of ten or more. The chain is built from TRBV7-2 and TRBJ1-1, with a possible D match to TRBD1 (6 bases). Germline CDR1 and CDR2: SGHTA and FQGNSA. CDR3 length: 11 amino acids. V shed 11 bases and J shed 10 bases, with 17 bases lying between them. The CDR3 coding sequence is TGTGCCGCCAACTACAGGGTTGGAGCTTTCTTT. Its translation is CAANYRVGAFF. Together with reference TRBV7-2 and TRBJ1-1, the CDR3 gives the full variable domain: GAGVSQSPSNKVTEKGKDVELRCDPISGHTALYWYRQSLGQGLEFLIYFQGNSAPDKSGLPSDRFSAERTGGSVSTLTIQRTQQEDSAVYLCAANYRVGAFFGQGTRLTVV.

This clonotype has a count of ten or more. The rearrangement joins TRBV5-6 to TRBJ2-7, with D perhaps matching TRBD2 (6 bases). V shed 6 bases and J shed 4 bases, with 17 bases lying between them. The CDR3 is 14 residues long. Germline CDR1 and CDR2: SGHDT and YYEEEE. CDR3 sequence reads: CASTQMAGSYEQYF. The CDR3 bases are TGTGCCAGCACCCAGATGGCGGGGAGTTACGAGCAGTACTTC.

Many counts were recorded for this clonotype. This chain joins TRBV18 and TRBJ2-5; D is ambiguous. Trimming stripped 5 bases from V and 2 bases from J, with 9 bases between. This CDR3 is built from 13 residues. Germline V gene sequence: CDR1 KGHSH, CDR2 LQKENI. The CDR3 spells CASSRLLQETQYF. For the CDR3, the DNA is TGTGCCAGCTCAAGACTTCTTCAAGAGACCCAGTACTTC.

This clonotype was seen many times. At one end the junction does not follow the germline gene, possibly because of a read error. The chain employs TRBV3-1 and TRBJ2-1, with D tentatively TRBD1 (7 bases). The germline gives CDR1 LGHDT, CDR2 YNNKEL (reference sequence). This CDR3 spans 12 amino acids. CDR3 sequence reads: CASSQVQGEASF. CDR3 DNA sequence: TGTGCCAGCAGCCAAGTGCAGGGGGAGGCAAGCTTC.

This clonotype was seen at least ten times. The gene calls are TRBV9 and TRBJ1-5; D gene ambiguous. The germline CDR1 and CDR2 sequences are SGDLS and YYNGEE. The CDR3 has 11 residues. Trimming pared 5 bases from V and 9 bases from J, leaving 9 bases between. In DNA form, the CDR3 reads TGTGCCAGCAGTCGTAATAGGCCCCAGCATTTT. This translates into CASSRNRPQHF.

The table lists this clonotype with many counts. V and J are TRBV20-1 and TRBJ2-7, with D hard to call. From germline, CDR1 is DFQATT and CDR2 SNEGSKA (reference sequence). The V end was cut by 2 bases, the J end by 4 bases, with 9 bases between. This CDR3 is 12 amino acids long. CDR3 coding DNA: TGCAGTGCTAGATCTCAGGAGTACGAGCAGTACTTC. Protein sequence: CSARSQEYEQYF.